These 28 T cell receptor beta chains were sequenced from one sample in a study of identical twins. TCRdb analysed the 5' RACE reads with MiXCR anew, one entry per CDR3 protein. The top ten clones hold roughly 3.2% of a sample with roughly 570,000 distinct CDR3 sequences, over 8.5% of them seen once. This sample was also put to use in a study of yellow fever vaccine responses in identical twins.

Sequenced material: PBMCs. These TCRs come from a woman younger than 30 in good health.

This clonotype appeared a few times. This chain connects TRBV20-1 to TRBJ2-7; the D gene is possibly TRBD1 (5 bases). Germline assignment: CDR1 DFQATT and CDR2 SNEGSKA (reference sequence). Trimming removed 4 bases at V and 5 bases at J, with 9 bases between. This CDR3 contains 11 residues. This chain's CDR3 is CSAKGNHEQYF. The CDR3 nucleotides are TGCAGTGCTAAGGGGAACCACGAGCAGTACTTC.

This clonotype was detected only a few times. The V and J genes are TRBV24-1 and TRBJ1-1; D is undetermined. Trimming shortened V by 4 bases and J by 0 bases, and 14 bases separated the two germline ends. The CDR3 has 16 residues. The germline V gene has CDR1 KGHDR and CDR2 SFDVKD. The CDR3 nucleotides read TGTGCCACCAGTGACCCCCTGATGGCCATGAACACTGAAGCTTTCTTT. It encodes CATSDPLMAMNTEAFF.

Worth noting for this clonotype: The conserved phenylalanine or tryptophan normally closing the CDR3 is absent here, so this likely arose from a read error. The rearrangement links TRBV6-4 to TRBJ2-5, with TRBD2 matching 9 bases. Germline lookup yields CDR1 MRHNA and CDR2 SNTAGT. The CDR3 extends over 19 amino acids. After removal of 6 bases from V and 5 bases from J, the junction contained 22 bases not matched to a gene. CDR3 in DNA: TGTGCCAGCAGGGACGGGACTAGCCGGACGGAGAAAGGAAAGGAGACCCAGTACTTA. The encoded protein is CASRDGTSRTEKGKETQYL.

This clonotype was observed at least ten times. The chain employs TRBV6-2 or TRBV6-3 and TRBJ1-2; unclear D gene. Germline assignment: CDR1 MNHEY and CDR2 SVGEGT. CDR3 length: 13 amino acids. V lost 2 bases, J lost 5 bases, and 9 bases lay in between. The CDR3 DNA reads as TGTGCCAGCAGTTACGTCCAGAGTTATGGCTACACCTTC. It is translated as CASSYVQSYGYTF.

V and J are TRBV11-1 and TRBJ2-3, with TRBD2 matching 12 bases. The CDR3 has 18 residues. Germline V gene lookup returns CDR1 SGHAT and CDR2 FQDESV (reference sequence). The trim removed 7 bases at V and 4 bases at J, leaving 15 bases unmatched. The CDR3 loop is CASNPGKSSGGAPDTQYF. The CDR3 DNA follows: TGTGCCAGCAACCCCGGAAAATCTAGCGGGGGGGCCCCAGATACGCAGTATTTT.

In this sample, this clonotype turned up many times. The rearrangement joins TRBV29-1 to TRBJ2-5, with a weak D call TRBD2 (5 bases). The CDR3 runs to 14 residues. V gave up 7 bases and J gave up 4 bases, with 19 bases separating them. Per the germline V gene, CDR1 is SQVTM and CDR2 is ANQGSEA. The CDR3 sequence: CSGGESHFRETQYF. As DNA, the CDR3 is TGCAGCGGGGGAGAGTCCCATTTTAGAGAGACCCAGTACTTC.

This clonotype was counted many times. The rearrangement uses TRBV5-5 and TRBJ2-1; D remains unclear. Trimming cost V 1 base and J 10 bases, with 9 bases left between them. This CDR3 is 12 amino acids long. Germline V gene lookup returns CDR1 SGHKS and CDR2 YYEKEE (reference sequence). The CDR3 is CASSLRVEEQFF. CDR3 bases: TGTGCCAGCAGCTTGCGAGTTGAGGAGCAGTTCTTC.

The chain joins TRBV7-9 to TRBJ1-4; 7 positions agree with TRBD1. The junction had 7 bases not matched to a gene; V was cut back by 2 bases and J by 7 bases. The CDR3 runs to 15 residues. Per germline, CDR1 SEHNR and CDR2 FQNEAQ (reference sequence). CDR3 coding DNA: TGTGCCAGCAGCTTACGAACAGGGGAGGGTGAAAAACTGTTTTTT. It translates to CASSLRTGEGEKLFF. The full variable domain, rest sourced from reference TRBV7-9 and TRBJ1-4, is DTGVSQNPRHKITKRGQNVTFRCDPISEHNRLYWYRQTLGQGPEFLTYFQNEAQLEKSRLLSDRFSAERPKGSFSTLEIQRTEQGDSAMYLCASSLRTGEGEKLFFGSGTQLSVL.

This chain connects TRBV10-2 to TRBJ2-7; maybe TRBD1 (5 bases). The CDR3 is 13 residues long. V lost 2 bases and J lost 3, with 8 bases in between. Germline values: CDR1 WSHSY, CDR2 SAAADI. The CDR3 bases are TGCGCCAGCAGTGAGAGACAGCTCTACGAGCAGTACTTC. This encodes CASSERQLYEQYF.

This chain links TRBV5-5 with TRBJ1-5, with 9 bases identical to TRBD1. This CDR3 comprises 15 residues. The J segment lost 2 bases and the V segment lost 6 bases, leaving 6 bases of the junction unmatched. The germline gives CDR1 SGHKS, CDR2 YYEKEE (reference sequence). The CDR3 DNA follows: TGTGCCAGCACCGGGACAGGGTTTGGCAATCAGCCCCAGCATTTT. Protein: CASTGTGFGNQPQHF.

This clonotype was recorded at least ten times. The V and J genes are TRBV7-2 and TRBJ2-7; D is uncertain. Germline-derived CDR1 and CDR2 are SGHTA and FQGNSA. The CDR3 runs 14 residues. V dropped 5 bases and J dropped 0 bases, with 11 bases sitting between them. CDR3: CASSLDPDSYEQYF. The CDR3 DNA sequence: TGTGCCAGCAGCCTGGACCCTGACTCCTACGAGCAGTACTTC.

This rearrangement joins TRBV28 to TRBJ2-7, with D perhaps matching TRBD1 or TRBD2 (5 bases each). Germline lookup yields CDR1 MDHEN and CDR2 SYDVKM. V lost 5 bases and J 4 bases, leaving 15 bases between the germline ends. CDR3 size: 14 residues. The CDR3 coding sequence is TGTGCCAGCAGTCCCCCCGGGGCGACGTACGAGCAGTACTTC. Protein: CASSPPGATYEQYF.

This clonotype was recorded a few times. The chain uses TRBV7-3 and TRBJ2-1, with TRBD2 as a possible D gene (5 bases). In germline, CDR1 is SGHTA, CDR2 FQGTGA. This CDR3 is 15 amino acids long. Trimming shortened V by 5 bases and J by 8 bases, and 19 bases separated the two germline ends. CDR3 in DNA: TGTGCCAGCAGCAAACCGGGCCCGAGGGAATATGAGCAGTTCTTC. It translates to CASSKPGPREYEQFF.

To note about this clonotype: A much larger clone differs by one base, so this may be a read error. V and J are TRBV20-1 and TRBJ2-3; TRBD2 matches at 12 bases. This CDR3 spans 13 amino acids. CDR1 is DFQATT, CDR2 SNEGSKA, per germline (reference sequence). Unmatched junction bases numbered 0, after V lost 5 bases and J lost 3 bases. The CDR3 bases are TGCAGTGCTGGGACTAGCGGGACAGATACGCAGTATTTT. Amino acid sequence: CSAGTSGTDTQYF.

The chain joins TRBV5-1 to TRBJ2-7; TRBD1 matches 8 bases. This CDR3 contains 19 residues. Germline CDR1 reads SGHRS; CDR2 reads YFSETQ. J was trimmed by 5 bases and V by 0 bases; bases with no gene match: 19. The CDR3 region has the DNA TGCGCCAGCAGCTTGGTAAAGACCTTCGGGACAGGACAATCCCACGAGCAGTACTTC. This gives the protein CASSLVKTFGTGQSHEQYF.

This clonotype was detected many times. The rearrangement links TRBV6-6 to TRBJ2-7; D remains unclear. Germline-derived CDR1 and CDR2 are MNHNY and SVGAGI (reference sequence). CDR3 size: 12 residues. Deletions cut 7 bases from V and 2 bases from J, with 9 bases between. The CDR3 region has the DNA TGTGCCAGCACCGATTGGACCTACGAGCAGTACTTC. Translation: CASTDWTYEQYF.

This clonotype was seen a few times. The V call is TRBV12-3 or TRBV12-4, the J call TRBJ2-2; TRBD1 is a possible D gene (6 bases). With 7 bases removed from V and 5 bases from J, the gap between germline ends came to 26 bases. This CDR3 comprises 18 residues. The CDR3 nucleotides read TGTGCCAGCAACCTAAAGTCCTTGACAGGAGGCGAAACCGGGGAGCTGTTTTTT. Protein sequence: CASNLKSLTGGETGELFF.

This clonotype was seen a handful of times. The chain links TRBV11-2 to TRBJ2-1; 7 bases line up with TRBD2. Germline V lookup: CDR1 SGHAT, CDR2 FQNNGV. The J segment lost 5 bases and the V segment lost 4 bases, leaving 5 bases of the junction unmatched. The CDR3 extends over 14 amino acids. DNA for the CDR3: TGTGCCAGCAGCTCGGGACTAAGGGACAATGAGCAGTTCTTC. Translated: CASSSGLRDNEQFF.

A few counts support this clonotype. V is TRBV6-2 or TRBV6-3 and J is TRBJ2-7; D unclear. Germline loops: CDR1 MNHEY, CDR2 SVGEGT. This CDR3 spans 13 amino acids. V was pared by 0 bases and J by 4 bases, with 7 bases between. The CDR3 bases are TGTGCCAGCAGTTACTCCCAAAAATACGAGCAGTACTTC. It is translated as CASSYSQKYEQYF.

J is TRBJ2-1 and V is TRBV5-1; 9 bases agree with TRBD2. CDR3 size: 14 residues. Unmatched junction bases numbered 10, after V lost 7 bases and J lost 8 bases. Looked up from germline, CDR1 is SGHRS and CDR2 is YFSETQ. The CDR3 sequence: CASSKDSGSYEQFF. For the CDR3, the DNA is TGCGCCAGCTCTAAAGATAGCGGGAGCTATGAGCAGTTCTTC.

Only a few counts were recorded for this clonotype. V and J are TRBV5-1 and TRBJ2-7, with 7 nucleotides matching TRBD1. CDR1 and CDR2 from the germline V gene are SGHRS and YFSETQ. The V and J ends lost 1 base and 6 bases, in that order; junction bases with no gene match: 7. The CDR3 loop spans 14 amino acids. CDR3: CASSLIGTVSEQYF. For the CDR3, the DNA is TGCGCCAGCAGCTTGATCGGGACAGTCAGCGAGCAGTACTTC.

This clonotype was recorded a few times. The chain couples TRBV12-5 to TRBJ2-5; 14 bases are shared with TRBD2. Germline V gene sequence: CDR1 LGHNT, CDR2 FRNRAP. After removal of 1 base from V and 4 bases from J, the junction contained 2 bases not matched to a gene. There are 16 residues in the CDR3. CDR3 loop: CASGLGLAGGPETQYF. The CDR3 region has the DNA TGTGCTAGTGGTTTGGGACTAGCGGGGGGGCCAGAGACCCAGTACTTC.

This clonotype was seen a handful of times. The chain links TRBV20-1 to TRBJ1-5, with 7 positions matching TRBD1. This CDR3 has 16 amino acids. Germline assignment: CDR1 DFQATT and CDR2 SNEGSKA (reference sequence). The junction had 13 bases not matched to a gene; V was cut back by 5 bases and J by 3 bases. Here the CDR3 DNA reads TGCAGTGCTTATGACCACAGGGGACACCCCAATCAGCCCCAGCATTTT. It is translated as CSAYDHRGHPNQPQHF.

This clonotype showed up just a few times. The J gene is TRBJ2-1, the V gene TRBV18, with D hard to call. Between the trimmed V and J ends, which lost 2 bases and 7 bases, there was a span of 9 bases. Germline CDR1 KGHSH, CDR2 LQKENI. The CDR3 covers 13 residues. CDR3 nucleotides: TGTGCCAGCTCACCAATAATGGAAAATGAGCAGTTCTTC. The encoded protein is CASSPIMENEQFF.

CDR3 protein: CAASGSSRSSYNEQFF. The CDR3 DNA is TGTGCTGCTAGCGGGAGTTCCCGGAGCTCCTACAATGAGCAGTTCTTC. The chain joins TRBV24-1 to TRBJ2-1; 10 bases match TRBD2. The CDR3 extends over 16 amino acids. Germline-derived CDR1 and CDR2 are KGHDR and SFDVKD.

This clonotype was picked up a small number of times. The chain carries TRBV6-1 and TRBJ2-3; 7 bases are a match to TRBD2. J gave up 5 bases and V 7 bases, and 12 bases lay outside the gene matches. This CDR3 spans 15 amino acids. The germline V gene has CDR1 MNHNS and CDR2 SASEGT. In DNA form, the CDR3 reads TGTGCCAGCATGGGCGGGAGTCGACTTGTAGATACGCAGTATTTT. The encoded protein is CASMGGSRLVDTQYF.

On this clonotype: A much bigger clone sits one base away, suggesting this may be a read error. The chain recombines TRBV6-5 with TRBJ2-7; 7 bases match TRBD1. Germline-derived CDR1 and CDR2 are MNHEY and SVGAGI. This CDR3 spans 14 amino acids. J was trimmed by 1 base and V by 2 bases; bases with no gene match: 2. CDR3 nucleotide sequence: TGTGCCAGCAGTTACGTGACAGGGTCCTACGAGCAGTACTTC. It yields the protein CASSYVTGSYEQYF.

This rearrangement joins TRBV6-1 to TRBJ2-3; possibly TRBD2 for D (6 bases). V lost 6 bases to trimming and J lost 6 bases, with 19 bases between them. This CDR3 spans 15 amino acids. The germline V gene encodes CDR1 MNHNS and CDR2 SASEGT. CDR3 DNA: TGTGCCAGCAGCCCAAAACTAGGCGGGACCGATACGCAGTATTTT. Translation gives CASSPKLGGTDTQYF.